This T cell receptor beta chain was recovered during a study of tumor-infiltrating lymphocytes in primary liver carcinoma. Findings and limits, study-wide: Paired tumor-adjacent and tumor-blood samples overlapped less than tumor region pairs did. Representation across all five tumor regions was limited to only about 7.5-25% of top clones.

About this clonotype: The antigen remains unidentified. This likely comes from a read error, as the CDR3 has no conserved phenylalanine or tryptophan at its end. It is unclear where the CDR3 begins or ends on the DNA, so no DNA is shown, and the CDR3 is as TCRdb lists it.

Making TCR beta cDNA involved around 510 ng total RNA and a constant-region primer. Slightly modified ARM-PCR, run as three nested multiplex PCR rounds, produced the TCR beta libraries. A C-beta reverse primer was combined with TRBV1-TRBV30 forward primers in the first two PCR rounds, and each round had roughly 11 cycles. TCRdb re-derived calls from the multiplex PCR reads in MiXCR, one entry per CDR3 protein. The sample gives 100,000 to 150,000 distinct CDR3 sequences, 60% to 70% of which show up once; 9.3% is in the top ten. Germline V gene lookup returns CDR1 SGHNT and CDR2 YENEEA. The CDR3 contains 13 residues when both ends are counted. Total RNA and DNA came together from about 19-30 mg of bulk tissue without cell sorting.

Sequenced input: liver tumor tissue from sampling region 1. This sample's subset: tumor region T1, superior pole. The V and J genes are TRBV11-3 and TRBJ2-1; TRBD2 is the table's D call and was not checked against the DNA. The sequence was collected from an older woman with primary liver carcinoma and hepatitis B virus infection. The CDR3: CASSSDYNNEQSL.